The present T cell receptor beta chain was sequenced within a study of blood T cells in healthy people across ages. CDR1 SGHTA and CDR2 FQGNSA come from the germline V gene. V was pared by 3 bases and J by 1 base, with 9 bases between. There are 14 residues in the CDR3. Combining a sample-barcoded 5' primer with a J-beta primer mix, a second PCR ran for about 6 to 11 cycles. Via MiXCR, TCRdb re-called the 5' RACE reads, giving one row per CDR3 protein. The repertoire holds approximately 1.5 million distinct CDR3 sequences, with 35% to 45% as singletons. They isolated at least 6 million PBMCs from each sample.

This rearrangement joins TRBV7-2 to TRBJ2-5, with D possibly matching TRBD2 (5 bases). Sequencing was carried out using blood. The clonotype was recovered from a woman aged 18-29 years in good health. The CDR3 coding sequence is TGTGCCAGCAGCTTTTGCGGAGGCCAAGAGACCCAGTACTTC. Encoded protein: CASSFCGGQETQYF.